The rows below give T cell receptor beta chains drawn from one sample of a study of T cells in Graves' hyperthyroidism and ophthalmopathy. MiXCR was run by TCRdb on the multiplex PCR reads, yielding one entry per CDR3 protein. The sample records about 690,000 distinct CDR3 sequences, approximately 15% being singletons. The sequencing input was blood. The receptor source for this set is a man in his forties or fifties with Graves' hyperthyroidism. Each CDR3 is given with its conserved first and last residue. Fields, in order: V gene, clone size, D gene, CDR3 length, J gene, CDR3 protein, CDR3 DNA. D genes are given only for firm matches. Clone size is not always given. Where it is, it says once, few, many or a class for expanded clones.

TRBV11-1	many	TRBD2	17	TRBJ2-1	CASSLVSLAGGPNEQFF	TGTGCCAGCAGCTTAGTCAGCCTTGCGGGAGGGCCCAATGAGCAGTTCTTC
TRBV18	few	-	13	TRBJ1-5	CASSPQQDQPQHF	TGTGCCAGCTCACCGCAACAAGATCAGCCCCAGCATTTT
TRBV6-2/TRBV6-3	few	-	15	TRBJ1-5	CASSYGFGGNQPQHF	TGTGCCAGCAGTTACGGGTTTGGCGGCAATCAGCCCCAGCATTTT
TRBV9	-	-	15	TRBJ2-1	CASSVASGAPNEQFF	TGTGCCAGCAGCGTAGCAAGCGGAGCCCCTAATGAGCAGTTCTTC
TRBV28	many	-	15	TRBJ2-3	CASSRIQAYTDTQYF	TGTGCCAGCAGCCGGATACAAGCATACACAGATACGCAGTATTTT
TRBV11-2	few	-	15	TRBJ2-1	CASSPGGGINNEQFF	TGTGCCAGCAGCCCTGGGGGCGGAATCAACAATGAGCAGTTCTTC
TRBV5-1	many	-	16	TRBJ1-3	CASSPVPGLSGNTIYF	TGCGCCAGCAGCCCGGTACCAGGATTGTCTGGAAACACCATATATTTT
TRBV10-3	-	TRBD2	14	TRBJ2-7	CAMGTSGRSYEQYF	TGTGCCATGGGGACTAGCGGAAGATCCTACGAGCAGTACTTC
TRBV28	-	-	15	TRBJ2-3	CASSLEGKSTDTQYF	TGTGCCAGCAGTTTAGAGGGGAAAAGCACAGATACGCAGTATTTT
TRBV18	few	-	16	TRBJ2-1	CASTGTDGLAYNEQFF	TGTGCCAGCACAGGGACCGACGGACTAGCCTACAATGAGCAGTTCTTC
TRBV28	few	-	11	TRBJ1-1	CASKLRAEAFF	TGTGCCAGTAAACTCCGGGCTGAAGCTTTCTTT
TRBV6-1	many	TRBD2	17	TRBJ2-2	CASSPTLTSGRAGELFF	TGTGCCAGCAGTCCTACTTTGACTAGCGGGAGGGCCGGGGAGCTGTTTTTT
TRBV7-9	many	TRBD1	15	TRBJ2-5	CASSLLGQGRETQYF	TGTGCCAGCAGCTTACTGGGACAGGGTCGAGAGACCCAGTACTTC
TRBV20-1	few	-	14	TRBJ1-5	CSAMTGGPNQPQHF	TGCAGTGCTATGACGGGTGGACCTAATCAGCCCCAGCATTTT
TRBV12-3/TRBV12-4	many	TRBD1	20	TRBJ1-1	CASSPPPGQGNFWVDTEAFF	TGTGCCAGCAGTCCTCCTCCGGGACAGGGGAACTTTTGGGTTGACACTGAAGCTTTCTTT
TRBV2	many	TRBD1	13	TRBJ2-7	CASSGRQGDEQYF	TGTGCCAGCAGTGGGCGACAGGGAGACGAGCAGTACTTC
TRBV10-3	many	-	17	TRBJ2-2	CATASLLQTFRTGELFF	TGTGCCACCGCCTCACTATTACAGACGTTCAGGACCGGGGAGCTGTTTTTT
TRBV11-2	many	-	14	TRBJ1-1	CASSLNRLVTEAFF	TGTGCCAGCAGCTTGAACAGGTTGGTCACTGAAGCTTTCTTT
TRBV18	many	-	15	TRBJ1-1	CASSLSGGVNTEAFF	TGTGCCAGCTCACTATCAGGCGGGGTGAACACTGAAGCTTTCTTT
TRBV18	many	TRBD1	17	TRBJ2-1	CASSPPDRGQLYNEQFF	TGTGCCAGCTCACCACCGGACAGGGGACAGCTCTACAATGAGCAGTTCTTC
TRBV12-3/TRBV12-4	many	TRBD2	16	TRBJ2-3	CASSVRTRRSTDTQYF	TGTGCCAGCAGTGTAAGGACTAGGCGAAGCACAGATACGCAGTATTTT
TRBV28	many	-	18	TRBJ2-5	CATEIKEQGPYFQETQYF	TGTGCCACCGAAATCAAGGAACAGGGCCCTTACTTCCAAGAGACCCAGTACTTC
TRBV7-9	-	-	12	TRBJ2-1	CASSRGGDEQFF	TGTGCCAGCAGCCGAGGGGGTGATGAGCAGTTCTTC
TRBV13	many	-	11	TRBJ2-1	CASSLVHEQFF	TGTGCCAGCAGCTTAGTGCATGAGCAGTTCTTC
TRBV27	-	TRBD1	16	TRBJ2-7	CASSQLMGQISYEQYF	TGTGCCAGCAGCCAACTAATGGGACAGATCTCCTACGAGCAGTACTTC
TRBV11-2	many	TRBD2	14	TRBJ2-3	CASSQGRETDTQYF	TGTGCCAGCAGCCAAGGGCGGGAGACCGATACGCAGTATTTT
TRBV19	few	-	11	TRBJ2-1	CATFQDLEQFF	TGTGCCACCTTTCAGGATTTAGAGCAGTTCTTC
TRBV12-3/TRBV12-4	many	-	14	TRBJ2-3	CASRKGMAADTQYF	TGTGCCAGCAGGAAGGGAATGGCGGCAGATACGCAGTATTTT
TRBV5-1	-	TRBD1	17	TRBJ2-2	CASSTRQGAADTGELFF	TGCGCCAGCAGCACCCGACAGGGGGCGGCGGACACCGGGGAGCTGTTTTTT
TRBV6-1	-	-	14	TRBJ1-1	CASSYKEGVAEAFF	TGTGCCAGCAGTTACAAGGAAGGGGTTGCTGAAGCTTTCTTT
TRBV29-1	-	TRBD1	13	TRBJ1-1	CSASGQSNTEAFF	TGCAGCGCCTCGGGACAGTCGAACACTGAAGCTTTCTTT
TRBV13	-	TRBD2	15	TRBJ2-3	CASNLAGSSTDTQYF	TGCGCCAGCAACCTAGCGGGCTCTAGCACAGATACGCAGTATTTT
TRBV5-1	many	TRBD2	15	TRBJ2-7	CASSVGQREPYEQYF	TGCGCCAGCAGCGTCGGACAGCGGGAGCCCTACGAGCAGTACTTC
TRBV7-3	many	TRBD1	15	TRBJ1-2	CASSYDGQGFYGYTF	TGTGCCAGCAGCTATGACGGACAGGGCTTCTATGGCTACACCTTC
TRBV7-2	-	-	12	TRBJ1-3	CASSLARDTIYF	TGTGCCAGCAGCTTAGCGCGGGACACCATATATTTT
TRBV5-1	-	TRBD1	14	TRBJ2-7	CASRTGQGAFEQYF	TGCGCCAGCAGGACCGGACAGGGGGCTTTCGAGCAGTACTTC
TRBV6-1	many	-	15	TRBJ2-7	CASSEFRGASYEQYF	TGTGCCAGCAGTGAATTTAGGGGGGCTTCCTACGAGCAGTACTTC
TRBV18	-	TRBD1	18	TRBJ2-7	CASSPSINRQGGSYEQYF	TGTGCCAGCTCACCATCGATAAACCGACAGGGGGGCTCCTACGAGCAGTACTTC
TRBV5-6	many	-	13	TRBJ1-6	CASSLPSNSPLHF	TGTGCCAGCAGCTTGCCGTCCAATTCACCCCTCCACTTT